Described below is a single TCR beta chain sequence and its context. PCR was performed using 60 Vbeta and 13 Jbeta primers. Assay used: immunoSEQ multiplex PCR; TCRdb lists only in-frame clones, some missing. In total, the table holds 150,000 to 200,000 clones. This entry belongs to a study of cytomegalovirus exposure and HLA in healthy donors. About the research overall: Membership in the Caucasian-associated ancestry cluster was found for about four fifths of 350 to 450 genotyped donors.

CDR1 and CDR2 from the germline V gene are SGHTA and FQGNSA. This CDR3 comprises 13 residues. The ends were cut back, 4 bases at V and 5 bases at J, with 8 bases in the middle. The chain carries TRBV7-2 and TRBJ2-2; D is undetermined. The sequencing sample was made of PBMCs. This sequence was found in a boy younger than 18 in good health and CMV-seronegative. Here the CDR3 reads CASSYDLTGELFF. The CDR3, as DNA: TGTGCCAGCAGCTACGACTTAACCGGGGAGCTGTTTTTT.